This is a list of T cell receptor beta chains from one sample in a study of T-cell reconstitution after alpha-beta-depleted transplantation in children. TCRdb re-analysed the PCR reads in MiXCR, keeping a single row per CDR3 protein. The data show about 3,100 distinct CDR3 sequences, 11% seen once. The specimen comprised PBMCs, mostly from graft donor cells, sampled 360 days after TCRalphabeta/CD19-depleted stem cell transplant. The receptors here all came from a patient aged 2-15 years who had a stem cell transplant for inherited bone marrow failure, so the T cells may come from the graft donor. Both conserved end residues are part of each CDR3. The D gene is left open where the match is weak. Not all rows give a size; the values are once, few, many and, for expanded clones, a class.

d_gene: NA
j_gene: TRBJ2-1
abundance: medium-sized
len: 16
v_gene: TRBV11-2
CDR3nt: TGTGCCAGCAGCTTAGATTTCCGGTTAACCTACAATGAGCAGTTCTTC
CDR3aa: CASSLDFRLTYNEQFF

d_gene: NA
j_gene: TRBJ2-2
abundance: NA
len: 14
v_gene: TRBV6-1
CDR3nt: TGTGCCAGCACCGGGAGCGAGGGCACCGGGGAGCTGTTTTTT
CDR3aa: CASTGSEGTGELFF

d_gene: TRBD1
j_gene: TRBJ2-7
abundance: many
len: 15
v_gene: TRBV18
CDR3nt: TGTGCCAGCTCACCACGCCAGGGGGAGACCTACGAGCAGTACTTC
CDR3aa: CASSPRQGETYEQYF

d_gene: NA
j_gene: TRBJ1-1
abundance: many
len: 14
v_gene: TRBV25-1
CDR3nt: TGTGCCAGCAGTCCCCTAGGGGGGAACACTGAAGCTTTCTTT
CDR3aa: CASSPLGGNTEAFF

d_gene: TRBD1
j_gene: TRBJ1-1
abundance: NA
len: 13
v_gene: TRBV11-3
CDR3nt: TGTGCCAGCAGCCGGGACAGCAACACTGAAGCTTTCTTT
CDR3aa: CASSRDSNTEAFF

d_gene: NA
j_gene: TRBJ1-1
abundance: many
len: 15
v_gene: TRBV9
CDR3nt: TGTGCCAGCAGCGTTTGGGACCTGGAGCCAACTGAAGCTTTCTTT
CDR3aa: CASSVWDLEPTEAFF

d_gene: NA
j_gene: TRBJ2-1
abundance: medium-sized
len: 14
v_gene: TRBV29-1
CDR3nt: TGCAGCGTTGAGTTTTTTGTCTCCTACAATGAGCAGTTCTTC
CDR3aa: CSVEFFVSYNEQFF

d_gene: TRBD1
j_gene: TRBJ1-1
abundance: many
len: 15
v_gene: TRBV18
CDR3nt: TGTGCCAGCTCACCCCAAACAGGGGGCGTCACTGAAGCTTTCTTT
CDR3aa: CASSPQTGGVTEAFF

d_gene: NA
j_gene: TRBJ2-1
abundance: once
len: 17
v_gene: TRBV2
CDR3nt: TGTGCCTTCACCAGTGTGTTCCTCTGGGATGCCTACAATGAGCAGTTCTTC
CDR3aa: CAFTSVFLWDAYNEQFF

d_gene: TRBD2
j_gene: TRBJ2-7
abundance: NA
len: 14
v_gene: TRBV7-9
CDR3nt: TGTGCCAGCAGCTTAGCTAGCGGGAGTTACGAGCAGTACTTC
CDR3aa: CASSLASGSYEQYF

d_gene: NA
j_gene: TRBJ2-5
abundance: many
len: 15
v_gene: TRBV12-3/TRBV12-4
CDR3nt: TGTGCCAGCAGTTTAGAGTGGGAGACCCGAGAGACCCAGTACTTC
CDR3aa: CASSLEWETRETQYF

d_gene: NA
j_gene: TRBJ1-2
abundance: many
len: 15
v_gene: TRBV19
CDR3nt: TGTGCCAGTAGTATAGATGCGGCAATTAATTATGGCTACACCTTC
CDR3aa: CASSIDAAINYGYTF

d_gene: NA
j_gene: TRBJ2-7
abundance: medium-sized
len: 13
v_gene: TRBV29-1
CDR3nt: TGCAGCGTTGATAGGGGGGACTCAGACGAGCAGTACTTC
CDR3aa: CSVDRGDSDEQYF

d_gene: TRBD1
j_gene: TRBJ2-2
abundance: many
len: 16
v_gene: TRBV5-6
CDR3nt: TGTGCCAGCAGCGATACCGGGACAGGGGGCACCGGGGAGCTGTTTTTT
CDR3aa: CASSDTGTGGTGELFF

d_gene: NA
j_gene: TRBJ2-1
abundance: NA
len: 8
v_gene: TRBV20-1
CDR3nt: TGCAAGGGGGATGAGCAGTTCTTC
CDR3aa: CKGDEQFF

d_gene: NA
j_gene: TRBJ2-3
abundance: many
len: 12
v_gene: TRBV20-1
CDR3nt: TGCAGTGCTAGACGGGCAGCGGATACGCAGTATTTT
CDR3aa: CSARRAADTQYF

d_gene: TRBD2
j_gene: TRBJ2-7
abundance: many
len: 16
v_gene: TRBV20-1
CDR3nt: TGCAGTGCCAAGTACCAGGGACTAGCGAGCTCCTACGAGCAGTACTTC
CDR3aa: CSAKYQGLASSYEQYF

d_gene: NA
j_gene: TRBJ2-4
abundance: many
len: 12
v_gene: TRBV12-3/TRBV12-4
CDR3nt: TGTGCCAGCAGTTTAGGGGGGACAACTCAGTACTTC
CDR3aa: CASSLGGTTQYF

d_gene: TRBD2
j_gene: TRBJ2-7
abundance: many
len: 13
v_gene: TRBV7-2
CDR3nt: TGTGCCAGCAGCCTCCAGGGAGGGGCCGAGCAGTACTTC
CDR3aa: CASSLQGGAEQYF

d_gene: NA
j_gene: TRBJ2-7
abundance: NA
len: 13
v_gene: TRBV15
CDR3nt: TGTGCCACCAGCAGATCTAACTCCTACGAGCAGTACTTC
CDR3aa: CATSRSNSYEQYF

d_gene: NA
j_gene: TRBJ2-7
abundance: medium-sized
len: 13
v_gene: TRBV28
CDR3nt: TGTGCCAGCAGTTTAGGGCAGTACTACGAGCAGTACTTC
CDR3aa: CASSLGQYYEQYF

d_gene: TRBD2
j_gene: TRBJ2-1
abundance: many
len: 17
v_gene: TRBV6-5
CDR3nt: TGTGCCAGCCGATCCAGGGGCGGGAGGAGCTCCTACAATGAGCAGTTCTTC
CDR3aa: CASRSRGGRSSYNEQFF

d_gene: TRBD2
j_gene: TRBJ2-2
abundance: many
len: 16
v_gene: TRBV5-1
CDR3nt: TGCGCCAGCAGCCGGGGACTAGCGGATTACACCGGGGAGCTGTTTTTT
CDR3aa: CASSRGLADYTGELFF

d_gene: NA
j_gene: TRBJ2-7
abundance: many
len: 14
v_gene: TRBV6-1
CDR3nt: TGTGCCAGCAGTGGAGGCGGAAATTTCTACGAGCAGTACTTC
CDR3aa: CASSGGGNFYEQYF

d_gene: TRBD2
j_gene: TRBJ2-1
abundance: many
len: 16
v_gene: TRBV28
CDR3nt: TGTGCCAGCAGTCCGTACAGCGGGAGCCCCTACAATGAGCAGTTCTTC
CDR3aa: CASSPYSGSPYNEQFF

d_gene: NA
j_gene: TRBJ1-5
abundance: NA
len: 19
v_gene: TRBV14
CDR3nt: TGTGCCAGCAGCCCAGCAGGGTCCGATATAGGGTATAGCAATCAGCCCCAGCATTTT
CDR3aa: CASSPAGSDIGYSNQPQHF

d_gene: TRBD1
j_gene: TRBJ1-2
abundance: many
len: 13
v_gene: TRBV11-2
CDR3nt: TGTGCCAGCAGCTTAGAGACAGGGACTGGCTACACCTTC
CDR3aa: CASSLETGTGYTF

d_gene: NA
j_gene: TRBJ1-4
abundance: many
len: 16
v_gene: TRBV7-9
CDR3nt: TGTGCCAGCAGCTTAGCGCCCAGGGCAACTAATGAAAAACTGTTTTTT
CDR3aa: CASSLAPRATNEKLFF

d_gene: TRBD2
j_gene: TRBJ2-2
abundance: medium-sized
len: 14
v_gene: TRBV29-1
CDR3nt: TGCAGCGCCCTAGCGGACGCGAACACCGGGGAGCTGTTTTTT
CDR3aa: CSALADANTGELFF

d_gene: NA
j_gene: TRBJ2-2
abundance: many
len: 13
v_gene: TRBV5-1
CDR3nt: TGCGCCAGCAGCTTGGGTCAGGCCGGGGAGCTGTTTTTT
CDR3aa: CASSLGQAGELFF

d_gene: NA
j_gene: TRBJ2-3
abundance: few
len: 15
v_gene: TRBV5-1
CDR3nt: TGCGCCAGCAGCGGCGGGCCCCTCAGCACAGATACGCAGTATTTT
CDR3aa: CASSGGPLSTDTQYF

d_gene: NA
j_gene: TRBJ1-3
abundance: NA
len: 15
v_gene: TRBV12-3/TRBV12-4
CDR3nt: TGTGCCAGCAGTCCCGGCGGGGGGTCCGGAAACACCATATATTTT
CDR3aa: CASSPGGGSGNTIYF

d_gene: NA
j_gene: TRBJ2-7
abundance: many
len: 12
v_gene: TRBV7-9
CDR3nt: TGTGCCAGCAGCTGGACTTCCTACGAGCAGTACTTC
CDR3aa: CASSWTSYEQYF

d_gene: TRBD1
j_gene: TRBJ1-2
abundance: many
len: 15
v_gene: TRBV5-8
CDR3nt: TGTGCCACCATCGGACAGGGCGAACCTCCATCTCGCTACACCTTC
CDR3aa: CATIGQGEPPSRYTF

d_gene: NA
j_gene: TRBJ2-2
abundance: many
len: 14
v_gene: TRBV30
CDR3nt: TGTGCCTGGAGCTCCACCGGTTTCCCCGGGGAGCTGTTTTTT
CDR3aa: CAWSSTGFPGELFF

d_gene: NA
j_gene: TRBJ2-4
abundance: medium-sized
len: 15
v_gene: TRBV11-2
CDR3nt: TGTGCCAGCAGCGGGTGGTCCCAAGACGTCAACATTCAGTACTTC
CDR3aa: CASSGWSQDVNIQYF

d_gene: NA
j_gene: TRBJ2-5
abundance: NA
len: 13
v_gene: TRBV9
CDR3nt: TGTGCCAGCAGCGTCGGCGGCCAAGAGACCCAGTACTTC
CDR3aa: CASSVGGQETQYF

d_gene: NA
j_gene: TRBJ2-7
abundance: many
len: 14
v_gene: TRBV10-3
CDR3nt: TGTGCCATCAGTGTTGAACTAGGATCCTACGAGCAGTACTTC
CDR3aa: CAISVELGSYEQYF

d_gene: NA
j_gene: TRBJ2-7
abundance: many
len: 13
v_gene: TRBV6-1
CDR3nt: TGTGCCAGCAGTGAATACAAAACCTACGAGCAGTACTTC
CDR3aa: CASSEYKTYEQYF

d_gene: TRBD1
j_gene: TRBJ2-6
abundance: many
len: 17
v_gene: TRBV4-2
CDR3nt: TGTGCCAGCACCTCCAAGATGGTGACAGGGGCGCCCCGCGTCCTGACTTTC
CDR3aa: CASTSKMVTGAPRVLTF

d_gene: NA
j_gene: TRBJ2-1
abundance: many
len: 14
v_gene: TRBV4-3
CDR3nt: TGCGCCAGCAGCCGGGACCCTCCCGGGAATGAGCAGTTCTTC
CDR3aa: CASSRDPPGNEQFF

d_gene: NA
j_gene: TRBJ1-1
abundance: many
len: 13
v_gene: TRBV3-1
CDR3nt: TGTGCCAGCAGCCTTTTGATAGACACTGAAGCTTTCTTT
CDR3aa: CASSLLIDTEAFF

d_gene: NA
j_gene: TRBJ2-7
abundance: many
len: 13
v_gene: TRBV11-3
CDR3nt: TGTGCCAGCAGCTTAGGGGGGCCCTACGAGCAGTACTTC
CDR3aa: CASSLGGPYEQYF

d_gene: TRBD2
j_gene: TRBJ2-1
abundance: many
len: 13
v_gene: TRBV2
CDR3nt: TGTGCCAGCAGCGCGACTAGCTACGGTGAGCAGTTCTTC
CDR3aa: CASSATSYGEQFF

d_gene: TRBD1
j_gene: TRBJ1-1
abundance: many
len: 14
v_gene: TRBV28
CDR3nt: TGTGCCACAGGGGGGGGGACGTTGAACACTGAAGCTTTCTTT
CDR3aa: CATGGGTLNTEAFF

d_gene: TRBD2
j_gene: TRBJ2-1
abundance: NA
len: 14
v_gene: TRBV5-6
CDR3nt: TGTGCCAGGGGCTTGGGGCTAGCGGGAGTGGAGCAGTTCTTC
CDR3aa: CARGLGLAGVEQFF

d_gene: NA
j_gene: TRBJ2-2
abundance: NA
len: 13
v_gene: TRBV19
CDR3nt: TGTGCCAGTACTATAGGGTTCTCCGGGGAGCTGTTTTTT
CDR3aa: CASTIGFSGELFF

d_gene: NA
j_gene: TRBJ1-1
abundance: many
len: 15
v_gene: TRBV24-1
CDR3nt: TGTGCCACCAGTGATTCGACGGAGGGGGACACTGAAGCTTTCTTT
CDR3aa: CATSDSTEGDTEAFF

d_gene: NA
j_gene: TRBJ1-3
abundance: many
len: 16
v_gene: TRBV7-3
CDR3nt: TGTGCCAGCAGTCCAGATGGTCGGAGCTCTGGAAACACCATATATTTT
CDR3aa: CASSPDGRSSGNTIYF

d_gene: TRBD2
j_gene: TRBJ2-3
abundance: many
len: 17
v_gene: TRBV12-3/TRBV12-4
CDR3nt: TGTGCCAGCAGTTTTTGGGCGGGAGGGCTTTACACAGATACGCAGTATTTT
CDR3aa: CASSFWAGGLYTDTQYF

d_gene: TRBD2
j_gene: TRBJ2-1
abundance: many
len: 17
v_gene: TRBV4-3
CDR3nt: TGCGCCAGCAGCCAAATAGCGGGAGTCCTCTCCTACAATGAGCAGTTCTTC
CDR3aa: CASSQIAGVLSYNEQFF

d_gene: NA
j_gene: TRBJ1-1
abundance: many
len: 16
v_gene: TRBV7-9
CDR3nt: TGTGCCAGCAGCTTGACAGGTTGGGCCCCTAACACTGAAGCTTTCTTT
CDR3aa: CASSLTGWAPNTEAFF

d_gene: NA
j_gene: TRBJ2-5
abundance: NA
len: 13
v_gene: TRBV18
CDR3nt: TGTGCCAGCTCACTTGGTCACCAAGAGACCCAGTACTTC
CDR3aa: CASSLGHQETQYF

d_gene: TRBD1
j_gene: TRBJ2-3
abundance: many
len: 14
v_gene: TRBV29-1
CDR3nt: TGCAGCGTGAATGGACAGGGGGTTACAGATACGCAGTATTTT
CDR3aa: CSVNGQGVTDTQYF

d_gene: TRBD2
j_gene: TRBJ2-3
abundance: many
len: 18
v_gene: TRBV3-1
CDR3nt: TGTGCCAGCAGCCAAGAATGGCGGGTACTAGCGGGGGCAGATACGCAGTATTTT
CDR3aa: CASSQEWRVLAGADTQYF

d_gene: TRBD1
j_gene: TRBJ2-5
abundance: NA
len: 15
v_gene: TRBV11-3
CDR3nt: TGTGCCAGCAGCCCCCGAGGGACAGGGGTCGAGACCCAGTACTTC
CDR3aa: CASSPRGTGVETQYF

d_gene: NA
j_gene: TRBJ2-7
abundance: NA
len: 11
v_gene: TRBV10-2
CDR3nt: TGCGCCAGCAGTGAGGTCTACGAGCAGTACTTC
CDR3aa: CASSEVYEQYF

d_gene: NA
j_gene: TRBJ2-7
abundance: NA
len: 19
v_gene: TRBV11-2
CDR3nt: TGTGCCAGCAGCCTATTTAGGGGTAATCGGAGCCCCAGCTCCTACGAGCAGTACTTC
CDR3aa: CASSLFRGNRSPSSYEQYF

d_gene: NA
j_gene: TRBJ2-3
abundance: many
len: 14
v_gene: TRBV3-1
CDR3nt: TGTGCCAGCAGCCAAGCGGGAGGCACAGATACGCAGTATTTT
CDR3aa: CASSQAGGTDTQYF

d_gene: NA
j_gene: TRBJ1-1
abundance: many
len: 14
v_gene: TRBV18
CDR3nt: TGTGCCAGCTCACCACAAAAGGTGTACACTGAAGCTTTCTTT
CDR3aa: CASSPQKVYTEAFF